Presented here are 21 T cell receptor beta chains from one specimen sequenced in a study of technical replicates of blood from a few donors. Assay used: immunoSEQ multiplex PCR; TCRdb lists only in-frame clones, some missing. Among over 50,000 clones listed, about 87% were seen once. The sequenced material came from PBMCs. The receptors shown here come from a human donor in good health. Some clones in this sample may be carry-over from other donors' samples.

This rearrangement joins TRBV7-2 to TRBJ2-3; TRBD2 matches at 9 bases. CDR1 is SGHTA, CDR2 FQGNSA, per germline. CDR3 length: 14 amino acids. Trimming cost V 8 bases and J 5 bases; bases outside gene matches: 8. The CDR3 sequence: CASGWGTSQDTQYF. The CDR3 nucleotides are TGTGCCAGCGGATGGGGGACTAGCCAAGATACGCAGTATTTT.

The chain carries TRBV4-1 and TRBJ2-3, with D unclear. This CDR3 is 13 amino acids long. Trimming pared 1 base from V and 5 bases from J, leaving 7 bases between. Germline V lookup: CDR1 MGHRA, CDR2 YSYEKL. The CDR3 loop reads CASSQGRVDTQYF. CDR3 nucleotide sequence: TGCGCCAGCAGCCAAGGTCGGGTAGATACGCAGTATTTT.

The rearrangement uses TRBV5-1 and TRBJ1-2; no reliable D call. CDR1 is SGHRS and CDR2 is YFSETQ in the germline V gene. Trimming pared 0 bases from V and 2 bases from J, leaving 11 bases between. This CDR3 is built from 15 residues. The CDR3 region is CASSLEARGNYGYTF. For the CDR3, the DNA is TGCGCCAGCAGCTTGGAGGCCCGAGGGAACTATGGCTACACCTTC. The variable domain in full, completed from reference TRBV5-1 and TRBJ1-2, reads KAGVTQTPRYLIKTRGQQVTLSCSPISGHRSVSWYQQTPGQGLQFLFEYFSETQRNKGNFPGRFSGRQFSNSRSEMNVSTLELGDSALYLCASSLEARGNYGYTFGSGTRLTVV.

The V call is TRBV4-1, the J call TRBJ1-4; D call uncertain. This CDR3 is built from 16 residues. Trimming removed 1 base at V and 0 bases at J, with 9 bases between. Germline V gene sequence: CDR1 MGHRA, CDR2 YSYEKL. This CDR3 reads CASSQGRAATNEKLFF. Here the CDR3 DNA reads TGCGCCAGCAGCCAAGGAAGAGCTGCAACTAATGAAAAACTGTTTTTT.

This rearrangement joins TRBV5-4 to TRBJ1-2; 8 bases line up with TRBD1. Unmatched junction bases numbered 10, after V lost 4 bases and J lost 8 bases. Germline loops: CDR1 SGHNT, CDR2 YYREEE (reference sequence). The CDR3 sequence is 14 residues long. CDR3 nucleotides: TGTGCCAGCAGCAGGAAGGACAGGGTTGGAGGCTACACCTTC. Encoded protein: CASSRKDRVGGYTF. The complete variable domain, with remaining parts taken from reference TRBV5-4 and TRBJ1-2, reads ETGVTQSPTHLIKTRGQQVTLRCSSQSGHNTVSWYQQALGQGPQFIFQYYREEENGRGNFPPRFSGLQFPNYSSELNVNALELDDSALYLCASSRKDRVGGYTFGSGTRLTVV.

The V gene is TRBV7-2, the J gene TRBJ2-3; 12 nucleotides agree with TRBD2. Trimming removed 5 bases from V and 4 bases from J; junction bases left unmatched: 10. CDR1 SGHTA and CDR2 FQGNSA come from the germline V gene. This CDR3 spans 17 amino acids. In DNA form, the CDR3 reads TGTGCCAGCAGCCAACGACTAGCGGGAGTGAGGGCAGATACGCAGTATTTT. Protein product: CASSQRLAGVRADTQYF.

V gene TRBV10-3 combines with J gene TRBJ2-2; a weak D match, TRBD2 (6 bases). Trimming left V 6 bases short and J 6 bases short, with 20 bases between. The CDR3 covers 16 residues. Germline values: CDR1 ENHRY, CDR2 SYGVKD. The CDR3 here is CAISQLTSKSPGELFF. The DNA for the CDR3 is TGTGCCATCAGCCAGCTGACTAGTAAAAGTCCCGGGGAGCTGTTTTTT.

This chain joins TRBV12-1 and TRBJ1-1; TRBD1 is the table's D call, not checked against the DNA. TRBV12-1 represents a pseudogene. The CDR3 is made up of 12 amino acids. The CDR3 DNA is TGTGCCAGCAGGGGCAGGGTGGGTGAAGCTTTCTTT. This sequence encodes CASRGRVGEAFF.

The chain recombines TRBV6-1 with TRBJ2-5; 10 bases match TRBD2. The CDR3 contains 15 residues. V dropped 3 bases and J dropped 6; count of bases not matched to a gene: 7. Germline V gene data show CDR1 as MNHNS and CDR2 as SASEGT. The CDR3 protein is CASSELAGAVQTQYF. In nucleotides, the CDR3 is TGTGCCAGCAGTGAGCTAGCGGGGGCGGTGCAGACCCAGTACTTC.

The chain uses TRBV4-3 and TRBJ1-1; 9 nucleotides agree with TRBD1. The CDR3 has 15 residues. CDR1 and CDR2 from the germline V gene are LGHNA and YSLEER. Germline trimming cut 4 bases from V and 7 bases from J; bases unmatched to any gene: 10. As DNA, the CDR3 is TGCGCCAGCAGCCGGGGGGACAGGGCTCTGGATGAAGCTTTCTTT. It specifies CASSRGDRALDEAFF.

The chain uses TRBV29-1 and TRBJ1-1; perhaps TRBD1 as D (6 bases). Germline V gene data show CDR1 as SQVTM and CDR2 as ANQGSEA. V lost 1 base to trimming and J lost 6 bases, with 27 bases between them. The CDR3 sequence is 18 residues long. This CDR3 reads CSVEGVMVGAVSRSEAFF. CDR3 bases: TGCAGCGTTGAAGGAGTAATGGTGGGGGCGGTCAGTCGGTCTGAAGCTTTCTTT.

The chain joins TRBV28 to TRBJ1-6; 7 nucleotides match TRBD1. The CDR3 extends over 14 amino acids. CDR1 is MDHEN, CDR2 SYDVKM, per germline. The V gene end was trimmed by 5 bases and the J gene end by 7 bases; junction bases not matched to a gene: 5. The CDR3 sequence is CASSLGTANSPLHF. Written as DNA, the CDR3 is TGTGCCAGCAGTCTCGGGACAGCAAATTCACCCCTCCACTTT.

CDR3 in amino acids: CASSHPDRVNYGYTF. CDR3 coding DNA: TGCGCCAGCAGCCACCCGGACAGGGTTAACTATGGCTACACCTTC. V and J are TRBV4-1 and TRBJ1-2, with TRBD1 identical over 8 bases. There are 15 residues in the CDR3. Germline V gene sequence: CDR1 MGHRA, CDR2 YSYEKL. V trimming: 3 bases; J trimming: 1 base; junction bases outside the gene matches: 4.

This clone was seen a handful of times. J is TRBJ1-6 and V is TRBV6-1; D uncertain. Trimming shortened V by 4 bases and J by 3 bases, and 7 bases separated the two germline ends. CDR3 length: 14 residues. Germline CDR1 and CDR2: MNHNS and SASEGT. The CDR3 sequence: CASSVSYYNSPLHF. DNA for the CDR3: TGTGCCAGCAGTGTTAGTTACTATAATTCACCCCTCCACTTT.

CDR3 in amino acids: CASSRGRDNSPLHF. CDR3 DNA sequence: TGTGCCAGCAGTAGGGGTAGGGATAATTCACCCCTCCACTTT. The chain is built from TRBV11-2 and TRBJ1-6; a weak D match, TRBD1 (5 bases). CDR1 is SGHAT and CDR2 is FQNNGV in the germline V gene. This CDR3 has 14 amino acids. V lost 6 bases and J lost 5, with 11 bases in between.

V and J are TRBV19 and TRBJ1-5; 10 bases are shared with TRBD1. The CDR3 spans 17 residues. CDR1 is LNHDA and CDR2 is SQIVND in the germline V gene (reference sequence). Losses at the gene ends were 3 bases for V and 1 base for J; bases not matched to a gene: 6. CDR3 in DNA: TGTGCCAGTAGTATTATTGGACAGGGGGGGAGCAATCAGCCCCAGCATTTT. It specifies CASSIIGQGGSNQPQHF.

The chain couples TRBV4-1 to TRBJ1-2, with D tentatively TRBD1 (6 bases). The CDR3 spans 16 residues. Per germline, CDR1 MGHRA and CDR2 YSYEKL. The germline V and J ends were trimmed by 5 bases and 7 bases, with 23 bases remaining between them. The CDR3 here is CASSVRTASMLSGYTF. Here the CDR3 DNA reads TGCGCCAGCAGCGTACGGACAGCTAGTATGTTGAGTGGCTACACCTTC.

This clone occurred once. The CDR3 loop reads CASSAGFNQPQHF. The CDR3 DNA follows: TGTGCCAGCTCAGCGGGATTCAATCAGCCCCAGCATTTT. This chain uses TRBV18 with TRBJ1-5; no definite D call. The V end lost 5 bases, the J end lost 3 bases, and 8 bases lay between the germline ends. This CDR3 is built from 13 residues. Per the germline V gene, CDR1 is KGHSH and CDR2 is LQKENI.

J is TRBJ1-1 and V is TRBV14; tentative D call: TRBD1 (6 bases). The length of the CDR3 is 16 residues. The V end was cut by 4 bases, the J end by 8 bases, with 23 bases between. Germline CDR1 is SGHDN and CDR2 is FVKESK. The chain's CDR3 is CASSLSLSQGRVEAFF. DNA of the CDR3: TGTGCCAGCAGCCTCAGCCTCTCCCAGGGGCGTGTAGAAGCTTTCTTT.

This clone was recorded a few times. This rearrangement joins TRBV30 to TRBJ1-1; D is unclear. Between the trimmed V and J ends, which lost 4 bases and 5 bases, there was a span of 14 bases. This CDR3 has 13 residues. Per the germline V gene, CDR1 is GTSNPN and CDR2 is SVGIG (reference sequence). CDR3 sequence: CAWIHGERTEAFF. CDR3 nucleotide sequence: TGTGCCTGGATTCACGGGGAAAGGACTGAAGCTTTCTTT.

A note on this clone: This specimen includes other DNA sequences encoding the same CDR3. The chain combines TRBV5-1 with TRBJ2-5; possible D gene TRBD2, 5 bases. Trimming removed 2 bases from V and 5 bases from J, with 7 bases in between. This CDR3 has 12 amino acids. Germline V lookup: CDR1 SGHRS, CDR2 YFSETQ. CDR3 bases: TGCGCCAGCAGCTTTGGGGAGGAGACCCAGTACTTC. This translates into CASSFGEETQYF.